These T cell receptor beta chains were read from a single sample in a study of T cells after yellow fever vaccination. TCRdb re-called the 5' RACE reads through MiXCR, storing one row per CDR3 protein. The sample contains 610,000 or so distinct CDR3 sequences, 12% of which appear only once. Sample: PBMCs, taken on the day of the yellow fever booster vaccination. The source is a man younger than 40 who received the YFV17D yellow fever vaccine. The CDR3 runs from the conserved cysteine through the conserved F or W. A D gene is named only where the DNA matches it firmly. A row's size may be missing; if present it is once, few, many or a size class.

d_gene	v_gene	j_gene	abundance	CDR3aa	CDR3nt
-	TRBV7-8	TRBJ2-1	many	CASSSPRRDWSYNEQFF	TGTGCCAGCAGCTCCCCTCGGCGGGATTGGTCCTACAATGAGCAGTTCTTC
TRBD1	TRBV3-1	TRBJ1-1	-	CASSQTGVGGSTEAFF	TGTGCCAGCAGCCAGACAGGGGTGGGTGGTTCTACTGAAGCTTTCTTT
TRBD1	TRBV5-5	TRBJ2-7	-	CASSTGTGFNEQYF	TGTGCCAGCAGCACCGGGACAGGGTTTAACGAGCAGTACTTC
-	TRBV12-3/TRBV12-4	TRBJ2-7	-	CASSMAYEQYF	TGTGCCAGCAGCATGGCCTACGAGCAGTACTTC
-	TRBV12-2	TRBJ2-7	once	CASRLGTNLARQTYEQYF	TGTGCAAGTCGCTTAGGCACCAATCTGGCTAGACAGACCTACGAGCAGTACTTC
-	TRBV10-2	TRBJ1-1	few	CASSLAGGIEAFF	TGCGCCAGCAGTCTCGCGGGGGGCATTGAAGCTTTCTTT
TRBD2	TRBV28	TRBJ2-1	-	CASSYRTSGSHNEQFF	TGTGCCAGCAGTTATAGGACTAGCGGGAGTCACAATGAGCAGTTCTTC
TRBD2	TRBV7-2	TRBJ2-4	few	CASSLVGGRTDIQYF	TGTGCCAGCAGCTTAGTTGGCGGGAGAACGGACATTCAGTACTTC
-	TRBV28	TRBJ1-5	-	CASSLDLRTQHF	TGTGCCAGCAGTTTAGACCTCAGGACCCAGCATTTT
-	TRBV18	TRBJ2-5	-	CASSGQLQRETQYF	TGTGCCAGCTCGGGGCAGCTCCAGAGGGAGACCCAGTACTTC
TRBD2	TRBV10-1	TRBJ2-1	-	CASSPAGVTYNEQFF	TGCGCCAGCAGCCCAGCGGGGGTTACTTACAATGAGCAGTTCTTC
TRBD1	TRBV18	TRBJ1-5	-	CASSRDRGRGGNQPQHF	TGTGCCAGCTCTCGCGACAGGGGGCGCGGAGGCAATCAGCCCCAGCATTTT
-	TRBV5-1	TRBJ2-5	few	CASSSDGETQYF	TGCGCCAGCTCCTCCGACGGGGAGACCCAGTACTTC
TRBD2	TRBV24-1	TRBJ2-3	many	CATGLAGVSAGTDTQYF	TGTGCCACCGGACTAGCGGGAGTCTCGGCGGGCACAGATACGCAGTATTTT
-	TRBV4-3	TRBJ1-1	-	CASSQKGGMNTEAFF	TGCGCCAGCAGCCAGAAAGGGGGGATGAACACTGAAGCTTTCTTT
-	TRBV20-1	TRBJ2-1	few	CSATKLSSYNEQFF	TGCAGTGCTACGAAGCTAAGCTCCTACAATGAGCAGTTCTTC
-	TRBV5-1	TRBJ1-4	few	CASSLDRGEKLFF	TGCGCCAGCAGCTTGGATCGGGGGGAAAAACTGTTTTTT
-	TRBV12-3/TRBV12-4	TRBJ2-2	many	CASSHESGELFF	TGTGCCAGCAGCCACGAGTCCGGGGAGCTGTTTTTT